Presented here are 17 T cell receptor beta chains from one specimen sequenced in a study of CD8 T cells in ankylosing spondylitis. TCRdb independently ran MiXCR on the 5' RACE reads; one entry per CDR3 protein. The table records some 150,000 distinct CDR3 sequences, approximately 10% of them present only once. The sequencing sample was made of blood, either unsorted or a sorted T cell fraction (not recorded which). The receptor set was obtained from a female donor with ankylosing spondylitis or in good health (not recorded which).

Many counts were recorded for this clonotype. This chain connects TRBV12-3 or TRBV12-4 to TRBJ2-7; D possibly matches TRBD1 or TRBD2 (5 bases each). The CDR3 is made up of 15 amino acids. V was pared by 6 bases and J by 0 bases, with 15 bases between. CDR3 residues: CASRAGTSSSYEQYF. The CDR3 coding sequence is TGTGCCAGCAGAGCCGGGACCTCTAGCTCCTACGAGCAGTACTTC.

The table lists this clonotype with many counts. The CDR3 sequence is CASSFGGTPLGAFF. In DNA form, the CDR3 reads TGTGCCAGCAGTTTCGGCGGGACCCCTTTGGGAGCTTTCTTT. V and J are TRBV12-3 or TRBV12-4 and TRBJ1-1; perhaps TRBD1 as D (5 bases). This CDR3 contains 14 residues. The V end was cut by 3 bases, the J end by 10 bases, with 18 bases between.

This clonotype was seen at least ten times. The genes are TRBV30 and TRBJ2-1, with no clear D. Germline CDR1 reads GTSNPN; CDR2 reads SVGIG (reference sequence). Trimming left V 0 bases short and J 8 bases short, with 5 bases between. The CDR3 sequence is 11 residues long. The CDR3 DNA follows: TGTGCCTGGAGTGTAAAGTATGAGCAGTTCTTC. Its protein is CAWSVKYEQFF.

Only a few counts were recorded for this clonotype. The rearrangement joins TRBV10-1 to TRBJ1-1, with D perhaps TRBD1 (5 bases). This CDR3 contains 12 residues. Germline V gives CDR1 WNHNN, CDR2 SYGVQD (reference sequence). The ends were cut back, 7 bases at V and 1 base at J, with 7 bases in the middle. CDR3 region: CASKGENTEAFF. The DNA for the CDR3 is TGCGCCAGCAAAGGGGAGAACACTGAAGCTTTCTTT.

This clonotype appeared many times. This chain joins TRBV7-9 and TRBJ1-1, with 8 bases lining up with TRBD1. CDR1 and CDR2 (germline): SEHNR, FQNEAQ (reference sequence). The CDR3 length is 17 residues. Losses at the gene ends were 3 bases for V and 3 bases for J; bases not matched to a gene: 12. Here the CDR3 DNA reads TGTGCCAGCAGCTTCTCCCGCTCGACAGGGGTGGACACTGAAGCTTTCTTT. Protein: CASSFSRSTGVDTEAFF.

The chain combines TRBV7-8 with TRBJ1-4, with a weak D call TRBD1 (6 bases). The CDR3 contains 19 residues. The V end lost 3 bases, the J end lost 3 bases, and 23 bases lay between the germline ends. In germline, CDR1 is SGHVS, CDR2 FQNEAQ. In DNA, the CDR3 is TGTGCCAGCAGCTTCCTACGGGTCCCCCTGACAGGTTCTAATGAAAAACTGTTTTTT. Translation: CASSFLRVPLTGSNEKLFF.

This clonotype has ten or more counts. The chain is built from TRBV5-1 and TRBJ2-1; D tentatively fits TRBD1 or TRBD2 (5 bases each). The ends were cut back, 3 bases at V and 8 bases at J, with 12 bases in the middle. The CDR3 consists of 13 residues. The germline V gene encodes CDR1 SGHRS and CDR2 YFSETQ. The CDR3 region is CASSSTRGYEQFF. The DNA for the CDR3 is TGCGCCAGCAGCTCTACGAGGGGTTATGAGCAGTTCTTC.

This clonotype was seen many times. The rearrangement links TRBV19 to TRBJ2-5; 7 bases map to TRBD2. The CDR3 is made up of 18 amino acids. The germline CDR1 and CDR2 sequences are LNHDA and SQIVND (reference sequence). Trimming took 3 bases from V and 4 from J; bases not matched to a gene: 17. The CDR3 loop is CASSIQGGITGTIETQYF. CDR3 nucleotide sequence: TGTGCCAGTAGTATTCAGGGAGGGATCACCGGGACTATAGAGACCCAGTACTTC.

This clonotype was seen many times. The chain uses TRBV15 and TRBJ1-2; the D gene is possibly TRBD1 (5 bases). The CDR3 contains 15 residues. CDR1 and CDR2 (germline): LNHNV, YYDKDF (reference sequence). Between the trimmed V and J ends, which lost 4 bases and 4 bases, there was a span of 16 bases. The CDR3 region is CATSTQPGKVYGYTF. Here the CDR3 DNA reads TGTGCCACCAGCACACAGCCAGGGAAGGTCTATGGCTACACCTTC.

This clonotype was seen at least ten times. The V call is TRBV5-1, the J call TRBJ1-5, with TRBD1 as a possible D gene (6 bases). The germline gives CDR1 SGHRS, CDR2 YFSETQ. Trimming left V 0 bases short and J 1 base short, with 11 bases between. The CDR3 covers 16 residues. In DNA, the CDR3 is TGCGCCAGCAGCTTGGAAGGGGGAATGAGCAATCAGCCCCAGCATTTT. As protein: CASSLEGGMSNQPQHF.

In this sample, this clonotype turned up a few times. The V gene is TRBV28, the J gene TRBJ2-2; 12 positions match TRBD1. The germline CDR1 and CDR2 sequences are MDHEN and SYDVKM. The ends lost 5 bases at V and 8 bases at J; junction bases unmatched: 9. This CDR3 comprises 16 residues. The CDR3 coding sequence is TGTGCCAGCAGTCCGGGGACAGGGGGCGCGTCGGGGGAGCTGTTTTTT. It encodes CASSPGTGGASGELFF.

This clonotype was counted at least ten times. CDR3 sequence reads: CASSSGRPTYGYTF. The CDR3 region has the DNA TGTGCCAGCAGCTCAGGACGCCCAACCTATGGCTACACCTTC. The chain uses TRBV13 and TRBJ1-2; D is unclear. V was clipped by 4 bases and J by 4 bases, with 13 bases between them. Germline V gene lookup returns CDR1 PRHDT and CDR2 FYEKMQ (reference sequence). CDR3 size: 14 residues.

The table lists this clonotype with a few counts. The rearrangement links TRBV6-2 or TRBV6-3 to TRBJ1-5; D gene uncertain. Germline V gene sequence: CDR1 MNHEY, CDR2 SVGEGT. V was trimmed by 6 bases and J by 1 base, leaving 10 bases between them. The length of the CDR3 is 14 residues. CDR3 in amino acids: CASSRPDSNQPQHF. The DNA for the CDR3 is TGTGCCAGCAGCCGTCCGGACAGCAATCAGCCCCAGCATTTT.

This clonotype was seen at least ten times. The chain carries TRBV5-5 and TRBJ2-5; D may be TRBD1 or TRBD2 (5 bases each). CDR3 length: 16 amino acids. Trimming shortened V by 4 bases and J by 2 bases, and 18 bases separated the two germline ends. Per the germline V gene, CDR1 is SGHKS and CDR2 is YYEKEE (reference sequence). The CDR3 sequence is CASSLTATTGQETQYF. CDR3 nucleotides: TGTGCCAGCAGCCTGACAGCGACAACGGGGCAAGAGACCCAGTACTTC.

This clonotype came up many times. CDR3 in amino acids: CASSGGMNTEAFF. DNA for the CDR3: TGCGCCAGCAGTGGAGGCATGAACACTGAAGCTTTCTTT. The chain uses TRBV10-2 and TRBJ1-1; D gene ambiguous. Germline V CDR1 and CDR2: WSHSY, SAAADI. This CDR3 has 13 amino acids. The V and J ends lost 4 bases and 0 bases respectively, with 6 bases between them.

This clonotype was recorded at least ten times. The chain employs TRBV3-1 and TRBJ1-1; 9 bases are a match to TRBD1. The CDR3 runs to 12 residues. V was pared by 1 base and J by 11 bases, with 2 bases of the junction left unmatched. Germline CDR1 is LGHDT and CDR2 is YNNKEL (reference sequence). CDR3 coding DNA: TGTGCCAGCAGCCAAGCGGGGACAGGGGCTTTCTTT. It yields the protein CASSQAGTGAFF.

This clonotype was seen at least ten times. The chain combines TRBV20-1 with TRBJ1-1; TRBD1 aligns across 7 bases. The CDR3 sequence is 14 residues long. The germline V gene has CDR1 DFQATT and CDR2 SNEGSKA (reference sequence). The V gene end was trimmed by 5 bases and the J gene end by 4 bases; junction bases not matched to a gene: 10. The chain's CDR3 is CSALKTQGGTEAFF. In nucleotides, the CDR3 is TGCAGTGCTCTCAAAACCCAGGGGGGCACTGAAGCTTTCTTT.